Listed below are T cell receptor beta chains from one sample, sequenced in a study of shared clonotypes between healthy human individuals. Repertoires were generated with immunoSEQ multiplex PCR, while TCRdb's copy carries only in-frame clones and drops some. The repertoire holds over 95,000 clones, with about 70% as singletons. Sequencing was done on a sample of memory CD8+ T cells sorted from blood. The origin of the receptors is a woman in her thirties in good health. Each CDR3 is given with its conserved first and last residue. The order of the fields is clone size, V gene, D gene, J gene, CDR3 DNA, CDR3 protein. D genes are given only for firm matches. Part of the rows lack a size; the others show once, few, many or a class for expanded clones.

clone_size: -; v_call: TRBV7-2; d_call: TRBD1; j_call: TRBJ2-1; cdr3_nt: TGTGCCAGCAGCCGACAGGGGGAGGGATACAATGAGCAGTTCTTC; cdr3_aa: CASSRQGEGYNEQFF
clone_size: -; v_call: TRBV9; d_call: -; j_call: TRBJ1-4; cdr3_nt: TGTGCCAGCAGCGTAATGGGGACCACTAATGAAAAACTGTTTTTT; cdr3_aa: CASSVMGTTNEKLFF
clone_size: -; v_call: TRBV28; d_call: -; j_call: TRBJ1-1; cdr3_nt: TGTGCCAGCAGGCCCCCCTTGGGTTTTGACACTGAAGCTTTCTTT; cdr3_aa: CASRPPLGFDTEAFF
clone_size: -; v_call: TRBV19; d_call: TRBD1; j_call: TRBJ1-5; cdr3_nt: TGTGCCAGTAGTTACAGGACAGGGGCCGGCAATCAGCCCCAGCATTTT; cdr3_aa: CASSYRTGAGNQPQHF
clone_size: -; v_call: TRBV27; d_call: TRBD1; j_call: TRBJ2-7; cdr3_nt: TGTGCCAGCAGCACAACAGGGGGCGGGGGCGAGCAGTACTTC; cdr3_aa: CASSTTGGGGEQYF
clone_size: once; v_call: TRBV5-8; d_call: -; j_call: TRBJ1-4; cdr3_nt: TGTGCCAGCAGCTTGGGGCAGGGTGAAAAACTGTTTTTT; cdr3_aa: CASSLGQGEKLFF
clone_size: -; v_call: TRBV28; d_call: -; j_call: TRBJ2-5; cdr3_nt: TGTGCCAGCAGTTTATTGGGTGGGCCAGGACACCAAGAGACCCAGTACTTC; cdr3_aa: CASSLLGGPGHQETQYF
clone_size: -; v_call: TRBV11-2; d_call: -; j_call: TRBJ2-2; cdr3_nt: TGTGCCAGCAGTTTTGGGTTCACCGGGGAGCTGTTTTTT; cdr3_aa: CASSFGFTGELFF
clone_size: -; v_call: TRBV10-1; d_call: -; j_call: TRBJ1-1; cdr3_nt: TGCGCCAGCAGTGAGTCTTTTTCCCAAGCTAACACTGAAGCTTTCTTT; cdr3_aa: CASSESFSQANTEAFF
clone_size: few; v_call: TRBV14; d_call: -; j_call: TRBJ2-7; cdr3_nt: TGTGCCAGCAGCCAAATGGGCGGGTCAAGGCAGTACTTC; cdr3_aa: CASSQMGGSRQYF
clone_size: -; v_call: TRBV7-6; d_call: -; j_call: TRBJ2-3; cdr3_nt: TGTGCCAGCAGCCCGGACGAAGATACGCAGTATTTT; cdr3_aa: CASSPDEDTQYF
clone_size: -; v_call: TRBV4-2; d_call: TRBD1; j_call: TRBJ1-2; cdr3_nt: TGTGCCAGCAGCCAAGATACCAGGGGGGACTATGGCTACACCTTC; cdr3_aa: CASSQDTRGDYGYTF
clone_size: -; v_call: TRBV7-9; d_call: -; j_call: TRBJ2-2; cdr3_nt: TGTGCCAGCAGCTTCGGGACACTAAACACCGGGGAGCTGTTTTTT; cdr3_aa: CASSFGTLNTGELFF
clone_size: -; v_call: TRBV11-2; d_call: TRBD1; j_call: TRBJ1-1; cdr3_nt: TGTGCCAGCAGCGTTTCAGGGGGTACTGAAGCTTTCTTT; cdr3_aa: CASSVSGGTEAFF
clone_size: many; v_call: TRBV25-1; d_call: TRBD2; j_call: TRBJ2-1; cdr3_nt: TGTGCCAGCAGTGATCGGCTAGCGGGAGCCTACAATGAGCAGTTCTTC; cdr3_aa: CASSDRLAGAYNEQFF
clone_size: few; v_call: TRBV27; d_call: -; j_call: TRBJ1-5; cdr3_nt: TGTGCCAGCAGCCAGGGACCGGGTCAGCCCCAGCATTTT; cdr3_aa: CASSQGPGQPQHF
clone_size: -; v_call: TRBV19; d_call: -; j_call: TRBJ1-2; cdr3_nt: TGTGCCAGTAGGCGACGGTTGATAGCCACTAACTATGGCTACACCTTC; cdr3_aa: CASRRRLIATNYGYTF
clone_size: -; v_call: TRBV25-1; d_call: TRBD1; j_call: TRBJ1-6; cdr3_nt: TGTGCCAGCAGCCGGGACAGGGGTTCACCCCTCCACTTT; cdr3_aa: CASSRDRGSPLHF
clone_size: few; v_call: TRBV7-9; d_call: -; j_call: TRBJ2-5; cdr3_nt: TGTGCCAGCAGCCCAGAACCCGTCGGGACCCAGTACTTC; cdr3_aa: CASSPEPVGTQYF
clone_size: -; v_call: TRBV10-3; d_call: -; j_call: TRBJ2-2; cdr3_nt: TGTGCCATCAGACCCGACGGAACCGGGGAGCTGTTTTTT; cdr3_aa: CAIRPDGTGELFF
clone_size: -; v_call: TRBV28; d_call: TRBD1; j_call: TRBJ1-4; cdr3_nt: TGTGCCACCGGGACAGGGGTGGTTTTTAATGAAAAACTGTTTTTT; cdr3_aa: CATGTGVVFNEKLFF
clone_size: -; v_call: TRBV9; d_call: TRBD1; j_call: TRBJ2-5; cdr3_nt: TGTGCCAGCAGCGTAGGACAGGGATGGGAGACCCAGTACTTC; cdr3_aa: CASSVGQGWETQYF
clone_size: -; v_call: TRBV25-1; d_call: -; j_call: TRBJ2-7; cdr3_nt: TGTGCCAGCAGTGAAACCACCGGGACATGGTCCTACGAGCAGTACTTC; cdr3_aa: CASSETTGTWSYEQYF
clone_size: -; v_call: TRBV7-9; d_call: TRBD2; j_call: TRBJ2-3; cdr3_nt: TGTGCCAGCAGACCCAGCGAGCGGGAGGGCGAATACGATACGCAGTATTTT; cdr3_aa: CASRPSEREGEYDTQYF
clone_size: -; v_call: TRBV5-4; d_call: -; j_call: TRBJ1-2; cdr3_nt: TGTGCCAGCCGTTTCCTACCAGGAAAGACCTATGGCTACACCTTC; cdr3_aa: CASRFLPGKTYGYTF
clone_size: -; v_call: TRBV10-1; d_call: TRBD2; j_call: TRBJ2-1; cdr3_nt: TGCGCCAGCAGTGAGAGGTATTGGACTAGCGCTCACAATGAGCAGTTCTTC; cdr3_aa: CASSERYWTSAHNEQFF
clone_size: -; v_call: TRBV6-5; d_call: -; j_call: TRBJ1-4; cdr3_nt: TGTGCCAGCAGTTACTCGTTTACAGAACCACCTAAACTGTTTTTT; cdr3_aa: CASSYSFTEPPKLFF
clone_size: few; v_call: TRBV6-5; d_call: TRBD1; j_call: TRBJ2-1; cdr3_nt: TGTGCCAGCAGTTACTCGGTCGGGACAGGGGGAAATGAGCAGTTCTTC; cdr3_aa: CASSYSVGTGGNEQFF
clone_size: -; v_call: TRBV18; d_call: -; j_call: TRBJ2-5; cdr3_nt: TGTGCCAGCTCGGAAAGGGGTAGTGAGACCCAGTACTTC; cdr3_aa: CASSERGSETQYF
clone_size: few; v_call: TRBV4-1; d_call: -; j_call: TRBJ1-1; cdr3_nt: TGCGCCAGCAGCCAAGACCGGGACGGCTCTAAAGCTTTCTTT; cdr3_aa: CASSQDRDGSKAFF
clone_size: -; v_call: TRBV10-1; d_call: TRBD2; j_call: TRBJ2-1; cdr3_nt: TGCGCCAGCAGTGAGCGGACTAGCGGGTTACATGAGCAGTTCTTC; cdr3_aa: CASSERTSGLHEQFF
clone_size: -; v_call: TRBV7-2; d_call: TRBD2; j_call: TRBJ2-1; cdr3_nt: TGTGCCAGCAGCTTAGCGCGGGTCGGCGGGAGAAACTACAATGAGCAGTTCTTC; cdr3_aa: CASSLARVGGRNYNEQFF
clone_size: many; v_call: TRBV6-4; d_call: -; j_call: TRBJ2-1; cdr3_nt: TGTGCCAGCAGTGACTCGAGTCAGGGTGAGCAGTTCTTC; cdr3_aa: CASSDSSQGEQFF
clone_size: -; v_call: TRBV19; d_call: -; j_call: TRBJ2-3; cdr3_nt: TGTGCCAGTAGAGATACAGGAGCCAGACTCTCCTTAGCGGACCCAGATACGCAGTATTTT; cdr3_aa: CASRDTGARLSLADPDTQYF
clone_size: -; v_call: TRBV16; d_call: -; j_call: TRBJ2-5; cdr3_nt: TGTGCCAGCAGCCAATCCAGGGTGGAGACCCAGTACTTC; cdr3_aa: CASSQSRVETQYF
clone_size: -; v_call: TRBV2; d_call: TRBD2; j_call: TRBJ2-7; cdr3_nt: TGTGCCAGCTGGGGGGTTGGTAGCGGGACCGCCTACGAGCAGTACTTC; cdr3_aa: CASWGVGSGTAYEQYF
clone_size: -; v_call: TRBV19; d_call: -; j_call: TRBJ2-4; cdr3_nt: TGTGCCAGTAGTATATTTCCCGGGATCAAAAACATTCAGTACTTC; cdr3_aa: CASSIFPGIKNIQYF